This T cell receptor (beta chain) came from a study of shared T cell receptors in the human thymus. The method was immunoSEQ multiplex PCR; TCRdb's version includes in-frame clones alone and lacks a portion of them. The table records around 730,000 clones, roughly 88% of them present only once. From germline, CDR1 is WSHSY and CDR2 SAAADI. V lost 6 bases and J 6 bases, leaving 21 bases between the germline ends. The length of the CDR3 is 16 residues. The same data also went into a second study, on human thymus T cells.

V usage is TRBV10-2 and J usage is TRBJ2-1; D gene uncertain. The TCR was taken from a girl under three years old with a congenital heart defect. The sequenced material came from thymocytes. CDR3 DNA: TGCGCCAGCAGCCCTTTCTTCTGGGCCAAGGCCAATGAGCAGTTCTTC. This encodes CASSPFFWAKANEQFF.